This record looks at one TCR beta chain sequence and its context. Individuals aged roughly 18 to 100 years were recruited from 24 US areas. V lost 2 bases and J lost 1, with 14 bases in between. The CDR3 runs to 17 residues. This sample stems from a study of blood T cell repertoires in COVID-19. Study-wide context: Whether acute or convalescent, the COVID-19 samples came from the United States, Italy and Spain.

Here immunoSEQ multiplex PCR was the method, and the copy in TCRdb shows in-frame clones only, minus some. The data hold about 250,000 clones, with more than 75% observed a single time. Sequencing used PBMCs or T cells enriched from blood (not recorded which). The chain joins TRBV23-1 to TRBJ2-2; perhaps TRBD2 as D (8 bases). TRBV23-1 is given ORF status, its function remaining uncertain. The source is a man aged 35-49 years who had recovered from COVID-19. CDR3 nucleotide sequence: TGCGCCAGCAGTCAAAGGGGGCGGGAGGAGAACACCGGGGAGCTGTTTTTT. It specifies CASSQRGREENTGELFF.